The clone carrying this T cell receptor beta chain was detected many times. What it binds is not known. At one end, the junction sequence differs from germline, possibly due to a read error. The read finishes 3 residues shy of the CDR3 end, and the germline J gene is used to complete it. These data belong to a study of T cell clonality in common variable immunodeficiency. Study-wide results and caveats: In common variable immunodeficiency, TCR beta chains reportedly carried fewer deletions and N-nucleotide insertions. CVID subjects showed higher TCRbeta clonality than healthy controls.

Equal genomic DNA amounts from CVID and control samples were sequenced. The data were produced by immunoSEQ multiplex PCR, yet TCRdb's version contains in-frame clones alone and is incomplete. This sample carries 30,000 to 35,000 clones, none of them present only once. The V gene's germline CDR1 is LGHNA and CDR2 YNFKEQ. This CDR3 region has 17 residues. Both groups were predominantly of Caucasian heritage. Sample: peripheral blood mononuclear cells. This receptor was taken from a human donor with common variable immunodeficiency. J is TRBJ2-2 and V is TRBV4-2, with 9 bases matching TRBD1. The part of the CDR3 DNA that was read is TGCGCCAGCAGCCATGGGACAGGGCACTTGAACACCGGGGAG. This gives the protein CASSHGTGHLNTGE. The entire CDR3 protein is CASSHGTGHLNTGELFF.